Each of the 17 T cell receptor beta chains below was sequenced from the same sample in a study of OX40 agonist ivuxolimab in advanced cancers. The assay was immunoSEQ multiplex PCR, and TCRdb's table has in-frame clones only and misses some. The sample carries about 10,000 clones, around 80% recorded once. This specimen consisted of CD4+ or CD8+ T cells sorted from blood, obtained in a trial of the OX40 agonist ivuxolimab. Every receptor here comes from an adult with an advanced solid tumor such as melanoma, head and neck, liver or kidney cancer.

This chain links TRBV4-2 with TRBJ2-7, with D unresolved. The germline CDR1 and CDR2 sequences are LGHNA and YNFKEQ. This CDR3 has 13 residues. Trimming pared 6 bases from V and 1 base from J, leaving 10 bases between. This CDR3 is CASSPYRSYEQYF. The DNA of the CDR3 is TGTGCCAGCAGTCCGTACAGATCCTACGAGCAGTACTTC.

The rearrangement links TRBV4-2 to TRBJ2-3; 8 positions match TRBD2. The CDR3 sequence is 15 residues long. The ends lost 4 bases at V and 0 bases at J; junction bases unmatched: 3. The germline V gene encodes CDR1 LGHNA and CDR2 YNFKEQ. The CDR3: CASSPQRGSTDTQYF. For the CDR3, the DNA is TGTGCCAGCAGCCCCCAGCGGGGGAGCACAGATACGCAGTATTTT.

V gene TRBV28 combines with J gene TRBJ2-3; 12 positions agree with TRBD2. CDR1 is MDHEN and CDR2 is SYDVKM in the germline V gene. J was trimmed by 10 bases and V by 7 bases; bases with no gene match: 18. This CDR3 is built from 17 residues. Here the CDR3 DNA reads TGTGCCAGCACCCTAGGGATAGGGGGACTAGCGGGCGGGGCGCAGTATTTT. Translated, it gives CASTLGIGGLAGGAQYF.

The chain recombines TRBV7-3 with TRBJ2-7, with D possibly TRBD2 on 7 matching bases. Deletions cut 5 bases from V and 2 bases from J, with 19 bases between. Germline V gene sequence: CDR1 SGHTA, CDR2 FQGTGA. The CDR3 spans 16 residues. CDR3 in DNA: TGTGCCAGCAGCACAAATGGGGGGGCGTTACCCTACGAGCAGTACTTC. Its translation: CASSTNGGALPYEQYF.

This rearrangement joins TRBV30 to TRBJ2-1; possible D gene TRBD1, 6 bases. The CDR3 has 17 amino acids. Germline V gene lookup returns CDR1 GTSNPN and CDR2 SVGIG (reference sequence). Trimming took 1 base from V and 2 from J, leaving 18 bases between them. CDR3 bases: TGTGCCTGGAGTGAGTTATATTACAGGGATACCTACAATGAGCAGTTCTTC. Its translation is CAWSELYYRDTYNEQFF.

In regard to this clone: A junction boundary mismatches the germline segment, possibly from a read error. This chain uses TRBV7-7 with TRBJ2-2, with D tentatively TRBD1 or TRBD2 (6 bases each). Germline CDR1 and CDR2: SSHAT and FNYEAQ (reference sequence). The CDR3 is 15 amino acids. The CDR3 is CASSLGGFGTGELFF. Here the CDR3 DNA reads TGTGCTAGCAGCTTGGGGGGCTTCGGTACCGGGGAGCTGTTTTTT.

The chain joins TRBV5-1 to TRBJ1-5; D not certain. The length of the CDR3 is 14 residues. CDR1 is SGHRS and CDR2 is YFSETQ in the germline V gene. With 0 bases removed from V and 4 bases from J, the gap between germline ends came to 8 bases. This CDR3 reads CASSLGGFNQPQHF. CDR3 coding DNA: TGCGCCAGCAGCTTGGGAGGGTTTAATCAGCCCCAGCATTTT.

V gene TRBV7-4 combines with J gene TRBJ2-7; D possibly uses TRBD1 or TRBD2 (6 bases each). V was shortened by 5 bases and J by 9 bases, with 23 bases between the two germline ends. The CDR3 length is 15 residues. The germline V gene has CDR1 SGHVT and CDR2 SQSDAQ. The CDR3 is CASSPGATGGSRQYF. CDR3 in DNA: TGTGCCAGCAGCCCGGGGGCGACAGGAGGTTCCAGGCAGTACTTC.

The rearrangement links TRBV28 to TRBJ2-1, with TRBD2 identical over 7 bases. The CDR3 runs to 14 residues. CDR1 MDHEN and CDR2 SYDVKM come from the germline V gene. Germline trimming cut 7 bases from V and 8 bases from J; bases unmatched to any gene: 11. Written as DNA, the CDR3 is TGTGCCAGCAACCTAATTAGCGGGCCCTATGAGCAGTTCTTC. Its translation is CASNLISGPYEQFF.

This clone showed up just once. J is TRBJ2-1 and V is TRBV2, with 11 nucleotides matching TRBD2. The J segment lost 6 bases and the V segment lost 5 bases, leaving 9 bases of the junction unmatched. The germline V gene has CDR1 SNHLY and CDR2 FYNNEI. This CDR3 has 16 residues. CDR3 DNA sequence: TGTGCCAGCAGTCCCTTCGGGACTAGCGGTGTCAATGAGCAGTTCTTC. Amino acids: CASSPFGTSGVNEQFF.

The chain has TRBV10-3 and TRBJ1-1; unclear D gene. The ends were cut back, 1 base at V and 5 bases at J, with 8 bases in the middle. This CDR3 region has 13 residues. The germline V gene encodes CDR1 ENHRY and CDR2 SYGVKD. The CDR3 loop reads CAISELGGTEAFF. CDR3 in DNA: TGTGCCATCAGTGAGTTGGGAGGAACTGAAGCTTTCTTT.

CDR3 nucleotides: TGCAGTGCTAGAGGTGCCACTGAAGCTTTCTTT. Translated, it gives CSARGATEAFF. The chain recombines TRBV20-1 with TRBJ1-1; D gene unclear. CDR1 and CDR2 from the germline V gene are DFQATT and SNEGSKA (reference sequence). CDR3 length: 11 residues. V was pared by 1 base and J by 4 bases, with 4 bases between.

For the CDR3, the DNA is TGCGCCAGCAGCTTGGATGGGGAATGGAATGAGCAGTTCTTC. Translation gives CASSLDGEWNEQFF. The chain recombines TRBV5-1 with TRBJ2-1; D gene uncertain. The V and J ends lost 0 bases and 7 bases respectively, with 11 bases between them. CDR1 and CDR2 from the germline V gene are SGHRS and YFSETQ. The CDR3 runs 14 residues.

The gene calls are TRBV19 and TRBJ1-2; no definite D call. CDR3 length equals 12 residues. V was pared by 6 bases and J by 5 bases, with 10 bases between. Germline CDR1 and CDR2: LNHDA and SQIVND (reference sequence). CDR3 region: CASSRSVYGYTF. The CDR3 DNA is TGTGCCAGTAGCAGAAGCGTATATGGCTACACCTTC.

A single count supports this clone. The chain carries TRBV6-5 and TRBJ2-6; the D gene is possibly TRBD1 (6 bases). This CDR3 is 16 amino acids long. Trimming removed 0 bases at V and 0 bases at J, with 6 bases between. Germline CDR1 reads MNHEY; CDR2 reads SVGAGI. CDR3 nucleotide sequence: TGTGCCAGCAGTTACTCAGGGGGCTCTGGGGCCAACGTCCTGACTTTC. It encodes CASSYSGGSGANVLTF.

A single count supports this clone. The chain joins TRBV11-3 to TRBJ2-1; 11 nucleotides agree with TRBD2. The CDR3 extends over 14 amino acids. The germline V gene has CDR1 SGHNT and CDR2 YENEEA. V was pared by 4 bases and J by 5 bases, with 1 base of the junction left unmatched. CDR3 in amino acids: CASSSLAGDNEQFF. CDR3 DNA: TGTGCCAGCAGCTCACTAGCGGGAGACAATGAGCAGTTCTTC.

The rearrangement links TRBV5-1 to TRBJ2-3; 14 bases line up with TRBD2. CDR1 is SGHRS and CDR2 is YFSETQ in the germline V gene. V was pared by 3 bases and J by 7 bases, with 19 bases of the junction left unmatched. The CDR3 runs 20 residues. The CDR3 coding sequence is TGCGCCAGCAGCTCCCACGGGACTAGCGGGAGTGCCGTACTCTTTTATACGCAGTATTTT. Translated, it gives CASSSHGTSGSAVLFYTQYF.